Presented here are 28 T cell receptor beta chains from one specimen sequenced in a study of blood T cell repertoires in COVID-19. Here immunoSEQ multiplex PCR was the method, and the copy in TCRdb shows in-frame clones only, minus some. The sample lists about 30,000 clones; roughly 90% were seen once. Specimen: peripheral blood. The receptors shown here come from a man in his sixties with active or convalescent COVID-19.

V and J are TRBV28 and TRBJ1-4; no firm D call. The CDR3 extends over 11 amino acids. In germline, CDR1 is MDHEN, CDR2 SYDVKM. The V gene lost 6 bases and the J gene lost 5 bases, with 4 bases spanning the gap. The CDR3 reads CASSLNEKLFF. The CDR3 nucleotides are TGTGCCAGCAGCCTAAATGAAAAACTGTTTTTT.

The chain is built from TRBV5-6 and TRBJ1-3, with no clear D. The CDR3 contains 12 residues. Trimming left V 4 bases short and J 4 bases short, with 6 bases between. Germline CDR1 and CDR2: SGHDT and YYEEEE. CDR3 region: CASSRGGNTIYF. The CDR3 DNA reads TGTGCCAGCAGCCGGGGAGGAAACACCATATATTTT.

The chain recombines TRBV18 with TRBJ1-4; 7 bases align to TRBD1. Trimming at V came to 0 bases and at J to 7 bases, leaving 5 bases not matched to a gene. CDR1 and CDR2 from the germline V gene are KGHSH and LQKENI. CDR3 length: 15 residues. The CDR3 here is CASSPPGGYGEKLFF. The CDR3 DNA is TGTGCCAGCTCACCACCAGGGGGCTATGGTGAAAAACTGTTTTTT. The full variable domain, in which reference TRBV18 and TRBJ1-4 provide the parts outside the CDR3, is NAGVMQNPRHLVRRRGQEARLRCSPMKGHSHVYWYRQLPEEGLKFMVYLQKENIIDESGMPKERFSAEFPKEGPSILRIQQVVRGDSAAYFCASSPPGGYGEKLFFGSGTQLSVL.

V is TRBV3-1 (or the pseudogene TRBV3-2) and J is TRBJ1-3, with D tentatively TRBD1 (6 bases). The germline gives CDR1 LGHDT, CDR2 YNNKEL (reference sequence). This CDR3 has 16 amino acids. With 1 base removed from V and 1 base from J, the gap between germline ends came to 11 bases. CDR3 nucleotides: TGTGCCAGCAGCCAAGTGCGGGGGCTTTCTGGAAACACCATATATTTT. Amino acids: CASSQVRGLSGNTIYF.

The chain couples TRBV5-1 to TRBJ2-5; D remains unclear. V was shortened by 4 bases and J by 3 bases, with 16 bases between the two germline ends. This CDR3 is built from 15 residues. Germline CDR1 SGHRS, CDR2 YFSETQ. CDR3: CASSPLTVMKETQYF. The CDR3 bases are TGCGCCAGCAGCCCGCTAACAGTAATGAAAGAGACCCAGTACTTC.

This sequence joins TRBV10-2 and TRBJ2-4, with 7 bases matching TRBD1. This CDR3 contains 14 residues. Germline V gene sequence: CDR1 WSHSY, CDR2 SAAADI. V was pared by 8 bases and J by 3 bases, with 7 bases of the junction left unmatched. The CDR3 protein is CASGLRQGKNIQYF. The DNA of the CDR3 is TGCGCCAGCGGTCTTCGACAGGGCAAAAACATTCAGTACTTC.

The rearrangement links TRBV11-3 to TRBJ2-5, with 7 positions matching TRBD2. The length of the CDR3 is 15 residues. CDR1 and CDR2 (germline): SGHNT, YENEEA. J was trimmed by 4 bases and V by 1 base; bases with no gene match: 6. The CDR3 DNA is TGTGCCAGCAGCTTAGTGGCGGGAGATGGAGAGACCCAGTACTTC. It encodes CASSLVAGDGETQYF.

This clone appeared a few times. The genes are TRBV5-1 and TRBJ1-2; TRBD1 might be the D (6 bases). Germline V gene lookup returns CDR1 SGHRS and CDR2 YFSETQ. Trimming removed 5 bases from V and 7 bases from J, with 18 bases in between. The CDR3 is made up of 14 amino acids. The CDR3 reads CASSLDGQKGGYTF. CDR3 nucleotides: TGCGCCAGCAGTCTAGACGGACAGAAGGGTGGCTACACCTTC.

A single count supports this clone. This chain uses TRBV2 with TRBJ2-4; 7 bases are a match to TRBD2. The CDR3 spans 18 residues. Losses at the gene ends were 6 bases for V and 3 bases for J; bases not matched to a gene: 17. Germline V gives CDR1 SNHLY, CDR2 FYNNEI. In DNA, the CDR3 is TGTGCCAGCAGGTCCCCTCTAACTGCGGGAGAGCTCAAAAACATTCAGTACTTC. Amino acids: CASRSPLTAGELKNIQYF.

This chain uses TRBV7-2 with TRBJ2-1; D remains unclear. The CDR3 is 10 residues long. Germline V lookup: CDR1 SGHTA, CDR2 FQGNSA. Trimming removed 1 base at V and 14 bases at J, with 6 bases between. The CDR3 here is CASSLVREFF. As DNA, the CDR3 is TGTGCCAGCAGCTTAGTACGGGAGTTCTTC.

The genes are TRBV5-1 and TRBJ1-5; 8 bases align to TRBD1. Per the germline V gene, CDR1 is SGHRS and CDR2 is YFSETQ. This CDR3 spans 14 amino acids. V lost 0 bases, J lost 7 bases, and 3 bases stayed unmatched. The CDR3 DNA follows: TGCGCCAGCAGCTTGGGTCAGGGGGCCCAGCCCCAGCATTTT. It specifies CASSLGQGAQPQHF. Filled out from reference TRBV5-1 and TRBJ1-5, the complete variable domain reads KAGVTQTPRYLIKTRGQQVTLSCSPISGHRSVSWYQQTPGQGLQFLFEYFSETQRNKGNFPGRFSGRQFSNSRSEMNVSTLELGDSALYLCASSLGQGAQPQHFGDGTRLSIL.

This chain joins TRBV6-5 and TRBJ2-3; D is perhaps TRBD2 (5 bases). This CDR3 has 15 amino acids. CDR1 and CDR2 (germline): MNHEY, SVGAGI. The V and J ends lost 8 bases and 0 bases respectively, with 15 bases between them. The CDR3 DNA sequence: TGTGCCAGCGCGAGGAGACTATCTAGCACAGATACGCAGTATTTT. Protein product: CASARRLSSTDTQYF.

CDR3 in DNA: TGCGCCACCGAGGTCCCCCTCTACAATGAGCAGTTCTTC. It translates to CATEVPLYNEQFF. J is TRBJ2-1 and V is TRBV4-1; D gene uncertain. The CDR3 spans 13 residues. Trimming shortened V by 10 bases and J by 3 bases, and 13 bases separated the two germline ends. The germline V gene has CDR1 MGHRA and CDR2 YSYEKL.

The J gene is TRBJ2-1, the V gene TRBV6-5, with a possible D match to TRBD1 (5 bases). The V gene's germline CDR1 is MNHEY and CDR2 SVGAGI. The V end lost 0 bases, the J end lost 5 bases, and 11 bases lay between the germline ends. The CDR3 is 15 amino acids. CDR3 nucleotide sequence: TGTGCCAGCAGTTACTCGGGGCAGGGCAACAATGAGCAGTTCTTC. This codes for CASSYSGQGNNEQFF.

The chain carries TRBV15 and TRBJ1-1; 8 nucleotides align to TRBD1. The V segment lost 5 bases and the J segment 1 base; nucleotides outside the gene matches: 6. CDR1 is LNHNV, CDR2 YYDKDF, per germline (reference sequence). The CDR3 has 15 residues. The CDR3 sequence is CATSHRQGTNTEAFF. CDR3 nucleotide sequence: TGTGCCACCAGCCACCGACAGGGGACGAACACTGAAGCTTTCTTT.

The chain uses TRBV23-1 and TRBJ2-7; 14 bases fit TRBD2. TRBV23-1 is known as an ORF, though its function is uncertain. The J segment lost 7 bases and the V segment lost 3 bases, leaving 14 bases of the junction unmatched. The CDR3 is made up of 18 amino acids. This CDR3 reads CASSHRRMTSGGAKEQYF. CDR3 sequence (DNA): TGCGCCAGCAGTCACCGCAGAATGACTAGCGGGGGGGCAAAGGAGCAGTACTTC.

The genes are TRBV18 and TRBJ1-5; D is possibly TRBD1 (6 bases). The CDR3 length is 13 residues. Trimming removed 3 bases at V and 4 bases at J, with 7 bases between. CDR1 and CDR2 (germline): KGHSH, LQKENI. CDR3 protein: CASSPDRNQPQHF. Written as DNA, the CDR3 is TGTGCCAGCTCACCTGACAGGAATCAGCCCCAGCATTTT. The whole variable domain, remainder taken from reference TRBV18 and TRBJ1-5, is NAGVMQNPRHLVRRRGQEARLRCSPMKGHSHVYWYRQLPEEGLKFMVYLQKENIIDESGMPKERFSAEFPKEGPSILRIQQVVRGDSAAYFCASSPDRNQPQHFGDGTRLSIL.

This clone appeared once. This chain connects TRBV27 to TRBJ1-2; 7 nucleotides align to TRBD1. Unmatched junction bases numbered 5, after V lost 6 bases and J lost 1 base. This CDR3 region has 14 residues. In germline, CDR1 is MNHEY, CDR2 SMNVEV (reference sequence). The CDR3 is CASSQGDSNYGYTF. CDR3 bases: TGTGCCAGCAGCCAGGGGGACAGTAACTATGGCTACACCTTC.

V is TRBV5-1 and J is TRBJ1-5; D is possibly TRBD1 (6 bases). V shed 0 bases and J shed 2 bases, with 9 bases lying between them. This CDR3 contains 15 residues. Germline CDR1 is SGHRS and CDR2 is YFSETQ. CDR3: CASSLEGVGNQPQHF. For the CDR3, the DNA is TGCGCCAGCAGCTTGGAGGGGGTCGGCAATCAGCCCCAGCATTTT.

This chain connects TRBV12-5 to TRBJ2-6, with 8 bases matching TRBD1. CDR1 is LGHNT, CDR2 FRNRAP, per germline. CDR3 length equals 17 residues. V lost 2 bases, J lost 2 bases, and 5 bases stayed unmatched. Written as DNA, the CDR3 is TGTGCTAGTGGTTTGCCTCCGACAGGGGCTGGGGCCAACGTCCTGACTTTC. It encodes CASGLPPTGAGANVLTF.

This rearrangement joins TRBV28 to TRBJ2-3, with TRBD1 as a possible D gene (5 bases). The germline V and J ends were trimmed by 6 bases and 0 bases, with 19 bases remaining between them. The CDR3 is made up of 17 amino acids. Germline V gene data show CDR1 as MDHEN and CDR2 as SYDVKM. The CDR3 here is CASSLRTLYTSTDTQYF. The CDR3 nucleotides are TGTGCCAGCAGCCTCCGGACACTCTACACTAGCACAGATACGCAGTATTTT.

V and J are TRBV7-3 and TRBJ2-7; D ambiguous. From germline, CDR1 is SGHTA and CDR2 FQGTGA. There are 12 residues in the CDR3. Trimming took 7 bases from V and 2 from J, leaving 9 bases between them. The CDR3 loop reads CASTQSPYEQYF. CDR3 nucleotide sequence: TGTGCCAGCACCCAAAGCCCCTACGAGCAGTACTTC. The full variable domain, its missing parts supplied by reference TRBV7-3 and TRBJ2-7, is GAGVSQTPSNKVTEKGKYVELRCDPISGHTALYWYRQSLGQGPEFLIYFQGTGAADDSGLPNDRFFAVRPEGSVSTLKIQRTERGDSAVYLCASTQSPYEQYFGPGTRLTVT.

This clone was observed a handful of times. The chain is built from TRBV23-1 and TRBJ1-4; 8 bases agree with TRBD1. TRBV23-1 is assigned to the ORF class and has an uncertain function. This CDR3 has 15 residues. V trimming: 8 bases; J trimming: 4 bases; junction bases outside the gene matches: 9. In DNA, the CDR3 is TGCGCCAGCCCCGCAGGGGGCAAGGATAATGAAAAACTGTTTTTT. It codes for CASPAGGKDNEKLFF.

This chain links TRBV18 with TRBJ1-4, with D unresolved. Deletions cut 2 bases from V and 8 bases from J, with 6 bases between. The CDR3 loop spans 12 amino acids. Per germline, CDR1 KGHSH and CDR2 LQKENI. The CDR3 spells CASSPYSEKLFF. The CDR3, as DNA: TGTGCCAGCTCACCATATTCCGAAAAACTGTTTTTT. Complete variable domain (other parts from reference TRBV18 and TRBJ1-4): NAGVMQNPRHLVRRRGQEARLRCSPMKGHSHVYWYRQLPEEGLKFMVYLQKENIIDESGMPKERFSAEFPKEGPSILRIQQVVRGDSAAYFCASSPYSEKLFFGSGTQLSVL.

Here the CDR3 DNA reads TGTGCCAGCAGTTACTCGGCGGGGGGGCGCCACGAGCAGTACTTC. Translation: CASSYSAGGRHEQYF. The genes are TRBV6-6 and TRBJ2-7; 9 nucleotides agree with TRBD2. V trimming: 0 bases; J trimming: 5 bases; junction bases outside the gene matches: 5. The CDR3 consists of 15 residues. Per the germline V gene, CDR1 is MNHNY and CDR2 is SVGAGI (reference sequence).

This clone has only one observation. The CDR3 region is CASSHLVLGGRRNSGNTIYF. CDR3 DNA: TGTGCCAGCAGCCACCTGGTTTTAGGCGGCAGACGGAACTCTGGAAACACCATATATTTT. The chain recombines TRBV3-1 (or the pseudogene TRBV3-2) with TRBJ1-3, with D uncertain. This CDR3 is built from 20 residues. Trimming cost V 3 bases and J 0 bases, with 24 bases left between them. The germline gives CDR1 LGHDT, CDR2 YNNKEL (reference sequence).

The rearrangement links TRBV4-1 to TRBJ1-1; 8 nucleotides align to TRBD1. The CDR3 totals 14 residues. CDR1 MGHRA and CDR2 YSYEKL come from the germline V gene. V gave up 4 bases and J gave up 1 base; unmatched junction bases: 2. CDR3: CASSRDRGNTEAFF. The DNA of the CDR3 is TGCGCCAGCAGCCGAGACAGGGGGAACACTGAAGCTTTCTTT.

CDR3 sequence: CASSQIQGFYNSPLHF. For the CDR3, the DNA is TGTGCCAGCAGCCAAATACAGGGGTTCTATAATTCACCCCTCCACTTT. The chain is built from TRBV3-1 (or the pseudogene TRBV3-2) and TRBJ1-6; 7 positions agree with TRBD1. The CDR3 has 16 residues. The germline V gene has CDR1 LGHDT and CDR2 YNNKEL (reference sequence). After removal of 2 bases from V and 3 bases from J, the junction contained 4 bases not matched to a gene.